Listed below are T cell receptor beta chains from one sample, sequenced in a study of blood T cell repertoires in COVID-19. Clones were read by immunoSEQ multiplex PCR, and TCRdb kept only the in-frame ones, dropping some. The table includes nearly 45,000 clones, roughly four fifths detected once. Sequenced: peripheral blood. The receptors shown here come from a human donor in a cohort sampled during active COVID-19. Both conserved end residues are part of each CDR3. D genes are given only for firm matches. Clone size appears in some rows only: once, few, many, or a class for an expanded clone.

>TRBV18|TRBJ2-4|-|-
CASSPLSGGALAKNIQYF
TGTGCCAGCTCACCACTGTCCGGAGGGGCTTTAGCCAAAAACATTCAGTACTTC
>TRBV28|TRBJ1-5|-|TRBD1
CASSRTGENQPQHF
TGTGCCAGCAGTAGGACAGGCGAGAATCAGCCCCAGCATTTT
>TRBV7-2|TRBJ2-5|-|-
CASSSLRQFQETQYF
TGTGCCAGCAGCTCCCTTCGACAGTTCCAAGAGACCCAGTACTTC
>TRBV19|TRBJ1-5|-|-
CASSIEQGNQPQHF
TGTGCCAGTAGTATCGAACAGGGCAATCAGCCCCAGCATTTT
>TRBV12-2|TRBJ2-3|-|-
CAEPRARGTDTQYF
TGTGCAGAGCCTAGGGCCCGGGGGACAGATACGCAGTATTTT
>TRBV6-6|TRBJ1-5|-|-
CASSYGANNQPQHF
TGTGCCAGCAGTTACGGAGCAAACAATCAGCCCCAGCATTTT
>TRBV5-4|TRBJ1-3|once|-
CASSRENPAGNTIYF
TGTGCCAGCAGCCGCGAAAACCCTGCCGGAAACACCATATATTTT
>TRBV28|TRBJ2-3|-|TRBD2
CASSSPGELQGLSGGSPDTQYF
TGTGCCAGCAGTTCCCCCGGTGAGCTCCAGGGGTTGAGCGGGGGCTCCCCAGATACGCAGTATTTT
>TRBV19|TRBJ2-1|-|-
CASSPSYNEQFF
TGTGCCAGTAGCCCGAGCTACAATGAGCAGTTCTTC
>TRBV28|TRBJ1-5|-|-
CASIEDWNQPQHF
TGTGCCAGCATTGAGGACTGGAATCAGCCCCAGCATTTT
>TRBV5-6|TRBJ1-1|-|TRBD1
CASSLVQGGTEAFF
TGTGCCAGCAGCTTGGTACAGGGGGGCACTGAAGCTTTCTTT
>TRBV5-1|TRBJ2-5|-|-
CASSLAGYQETQYF
TGCGCCAGCAGCTTGGCAGGATACCAAGAGACCCAGTACTTC
>TRBV5-1|TRBJ2-5|-|TRBD2
CASSLDPAGAEETQYF
TGCGCCAGCAGCTTGGACCCAGCGGGGGCGGAGGAGACCCAGTACTTC
>TRBV11-1|TRBJ2-5|-|TRBD2
CASSRRLAGRQETQYF
TGTGCCAGCAGCAGACGACTAGCGGGGAGACAAGAGACCCAGTACTTC
>TRBV12-3/TRBV12-4|TRBJ2-5|-|-
CASSLRGQETQYF
TGTGCCAGCAGTTTAAGGGGACAAGAGACCCAGTACTTC
>TRBV29-1|TRBJ2-2|-|TRBD2
CSVLKPGLAGGPSTGELFF
TGCAGCGTATTGAAACCGGGACTAGCGGGGGGGCCCAGCACCGGGGAGCTGTTTTTT
>TRBV3-1/TRBV3-2|TRBJ2-2|-|-
CASGRRESNTGELFF
TGTGCCAGCGGTCGACGGGAGTCGAACACCGGGGAGCTGTTTTTT
>TRBV27|TRBJ1-6|-|-
CASGRALDNSPLHF
TGTGCCAGCGGGAGGGCTCTAGATAATTCACCCCTCCACTTT
>TRBV7-8|TRBJ2-5|-|-
CASSSWATRTQETQYF
TGTGCCAGCAGCTCATGGGCGACCCGAACCCAAGAGACCCAGTACTTC
>TRBV2|TRBJ2-7|-|-
CASRQAYEQYF
TGTGCCAGCAGACAGGCCTACGAGCAGTACTTC
>TRBV18|TRBJ1-1|-|-
CASSNRQMNTEAFF
TGTGCCAGCTCAAATAGACAGATGAACACTGAAGCTTTCTTT
>TRBV12-3/TRBV12-4|TRBJ1-1|-|-
CASSSTGNTEAFF
TGTGCCAGCAGTTCGACGGGGAACACTGAAGCTTTCTTT